Each of the 17 T cell receptor beta chains below was sequenced from the same sample in a study of shared clonotypes between healthy human individuals. Here immunoSEQ multiplex PCR was the method, and the copy in TCRdb shows in-frame clones only, minus some. The data contain about 1 million clones, roughly 80% of them singletons. Sequenced input: memory CD4+ T cells sorted from blood. Described subset: CD45RA-negative fraction. These receptors were obtained from a man aged 18 to 29 in good health.

The chain combines TRBV18 with TRBJ2-5; D might be TRBD1 (5 bases). Trimming pared 0 bases from V and 6 bases from J, leaving 20 bases between. The CDR3 spans 17 residues. CDR1 is KGHSH, CDR2 LQKENI, per germline. CDR3 protein: CASSPPDGQGPSQTQYF. The CDR3 DNA reads as TGTGCCAGCTCACCACCGGATGGTCAGGGTCCATCGCAGACCCAGTACTTC.

The genes are TRBV6-5 and TRBJ2-7; D unclear. The germline V gene encodes CDR1 MNHEY and CDR2 SVGAGI. V dropped 0 bases and J dropped 3 bases, with 15 bases sitting between them. CDR3 length: 16 amino acids. CDR3 DNA: TGTGCCAGCAGTTACTCGAGGCAGGTCGTCTACTACGAGCAGTACTTC. Translating it yields CASSYSRQVVYYEQYF.

As for this clone: Distinct nucleotide sequences in the sample also encode this CDR3. The V call is TRBV2, the J call TRBJ2-7, with 7 bases lining up with TRBD1. Trimming cost V 6 bases and J 0 bases; bases outside gene matches: 5. The CDR3 has 14 residues. The V gene's germline CDR1 is SNHLY and CDR2 FYNNEI. CDR3: CASRRTGLSYEQYF. The CDR3 DNA sequence: TGTGCCAGCAGACGGACAGGCCTCTCCTACGAGCAGTACTTC.

The rearrangement uses TRBV5-1 and TRBJ2-5; 7 bases are shared with TRBD1. The CDR3 has 15 residues. Germline V gene lookup returns CDR1 SGHRS and CDR2 YFSETQ. Germline trimming cut 0 bases from V and 5 bases from J; bases unmatched to any gene: 7. CDR3 sequence: CASSLEARGTETQYF. The CDR3 bases are TGCGCCAGCAGCTTGGAAGCCAGGGGGACGGAGACCCAGTACTTC.

The chain joins TRBV19 to TRBJ1-2; D is undetermined. This CDR3 comprises 12 residues. In germline, CDR1 is LNHDA, CDR2 SQIVND (reference sequence). V was trimmed by 4 bases and J by 0 bases, leaving 3 bases between them. The CDR3 region has the DNA TGTGCCAGTAGTACAACTAACTATGGCTACACCTTC. Encoded protein: CASSTTNYGYTF.

On this clone itself: A clone one base away is much larger, so this may be a read error. CDR3 in amino acids: CASSTGQVPYEQYF. The CDR3 nucleotides are TGCGCCAGCAGCACTGGACAGGTACCCTACGAGCAGTACTTC. This sequence joins TRBV5-1 and TRBJ2-5; TRBD1 matches 7 bases. TRBJ2-7 explains the end of the DNA better; the J call may be wrong. CDR3 length equals 14 residues. Germline V gene lookup returns CDR1 SGHRS and CDR2 YFSETQ.

This chain uses TRBV6-6 with TRBJ1-1, with 12 bases lining up with TRBD1. Germline V gene sequence: CDR1 MNHNY, CDR2 SVGAGI (reference sequence). V shed 4 bases, J shed 4 bases, and the junction held 7 bases outside the gene matches. CDR3 length: 16 residues. The CDR3 coding sequence is TGTGCCAGCAGTTGGGGACAGGGGGCCGGGAGCACTGAAGCTTTCTTT. It yields the protein CASSWGQGAGSTEAFF.

The J gene is TRBJ2-3, the V gene TRBV5-1; TRBD2 might be the D (6 bases). V shed 2 bases and J shed 4 bases, with 14 bases lying between them. Germline V CDR1 and CDR2: SGHRS, YFSETQ. The CDR3 runs to 15 residues. DNA for the CDR3: TGCGCCAGCAGCTTACAGACCGGAGGGGCAGATACGCAGTATTTT. Its protein is CASSLQTGGADTQYF.

Turning to this clone: Other DNA sequences in this sample translate to the same CDR3. This chain uses TRBV5-1 with TRBJ2-3, with 15 bases fitting TRBD2. The CDR3 length is 15 residues. V trimming: 3 bases; J trimming: 6 bases; junction bases outside the gene matches: 2. The V gene's germline CDR1 is SGHRS and CDR2 YFSETQ. This CDR3 is CASSSGLAGGDTQYF. In DNA, the CDR3 is TGCGCCAGCAGCTCGGGACTAGCGGGAGGTGATACGCAGTATTTT. The complete variable domain, with remaining parts taken from reference TRBV5-1 and TRBJ2-3, reads KAGVTQTPRYLIKTRGQQVTLSCSPISGHRSVSWYQQTPGQGLQFLFEYFSETQRNKGNFPGRFSGRQFSNSRSEMNVSTLELGDSALYLCASSSGLAGGDTQYFGPGTRLTVL.

This clone was seen many times. This chain links TRBV9 with TRBJ1-2, with unresolved D. CDR3 length equals 16 residues. The V and J ends lost 0 bases and 2 bases respectively, with 14 bases between them. Germline CDR1 SGDLS, CDR2 YYNGEE. CDR3 residues: CASSVATGRRNYGYTF. The CDR3 coding sequence is TGTGCCAGCAGCGTAGCTACTGGGAGGCGGAACTATGGCTACACCTTC. The full variable domain, with the rest looked up from reference TRBV9 and TRBJ1-2, is DSGVTQTPKHLITATGQRVTLRCSPRSGDLSVYWYQQSLDQGLQFLIQYYNGEERAKGNILERFSAQQFPDLHSELNLSSLELGDSALYFCASSVATGRRNYGYTFGSGTRLTVV.

The chain links TRBV9 to TRBJ2-5, with 13 nucleotides matching TRBD2. The trim removed 4 bases at V and 4 bases at J, leaving 4 bases unmatched. Germline V gene data show CDR1 as SGDLS and CDR2 as YYNGEE. The CDR3 consists of 15 residues. Here the CDR3 DNA reads TGTGCCAGCAGCCGGACTAGCGGGAGAGGAGAGACCCAGTACTTC. This encodes CASSRTSGRGETQYF.

Regarding this clone: The same CDR3 also results from other DNA sequences found in this sample. The chain carries TRBV5-5 and TRBJ2-5; 11 bases align to TRBD2. The CDR3 contains 17 residues. The germline V gene encodes CDR1 SGHKS and CDR2 YYEKEE (reference sequence). The ends lost 4 bases at V and 5 bases at J; junction bases unmatched: 13. CDR3 sequence: CASSHLAGGTFFETQYF. CDR3 nucleotide sequence: TGTGCCAGCAGCCACCTAGCGGGAGGAACCTTTTTCGAGACCCAGTACTTC. Full variable domain (rest looked up from reference TRBV5-5 and TRBJ2-5): DAGVTQSPTHLIKTRGQQVTLRCSPISGHKSVSWYQQVLGQGPQFIFQYYEKEERGRGNFPDRFSARQFPNYSSELNVNALLLGDSALYLCASSHLAGGTFFETQYFGPGTRLLVL.

The CDR3 region is CASSMRGHRSNQPQHF. For the CDR3, the DNA is TGTGCCAGTAGTATGAGGGGACATAGGAGCAATCAGCCCCAGCATTTT. This chain uses TRBV19 with TRBJ1-5; tentative D call: TRBD1 (6 bases). CDR1 is LNHDA and CDR2 is SQIVND in the germline V gene (reference sequence). The CDR3 is 16 amino acids. The V end lost 3 bases, the J end lost 1 base, and 13 bases lay between the germline ends.

The V and J genes are TRBV28 and TRBJ2-5, with D possibly being TRBD1 (5 bases). With 5 bases removed from V and 6 bases from J, the gap between germline ends came to 19 bases. Germline V CDR1 and CDR2: MDHEN, SYDVKM. The CDR3 runs 15 residues. DNA for the CDR3: TGTGCCAGCAGTCCCCCGCAAGGGGTGAAAAAGACCCAGTACTTC. Translating gives CASSPPQGVKKTQYF.

This chain joins TRBV9 and TRBJ2-7; 11 bases line up with TRBD2. CDR1 and CDR2 from the germline V gene are SGDLS and YYNGEE. V was clipped by 3 bases and J by 3 bases; unmatched bases: 11. This CDR3 comprises 17 residues. As DNA, the CDR3 is TGTGCCAGCAGCGCCTTCGAAACTAGCGGGGGACTCTACGAGCAGTACTTC. Translating it yields CASSAFETSGGLYEQYF.

The chain has TRBV14 and TRBJ2-3; 9 bases fit TRBD1. The J segment lost 0 bases and the V segment lost 6 bases, leaving 7 bases of the junction unmatched. This CDR3 region has 16 residues. The germline gives CDR1 SGHDN, CDR2 FVKESK. CDR3 loop: CASSSGTGHSTDTQYF. CDR3 nucleotides: TGTGCCAGCAGTTCCGGGACAGGGCATAGCACAGATACGCAGTATTTT.

This clone was counted only a few times. The V gene is TRBV5-1, the J gene TRBJ2-7, with 10 bases that match TRBD1. CDR1 and CDR2 from the germline V gene are SGHRS and YFSETQ. The CDR3 extends over 14 amino acids. J lost 7 bases, V lost 4 bases, and 8 bases had no gene match. CDR3 DNA: TGCGCCAGCAGCACCGGACAGGGGGTAGAGGAGCAGTACTTC. Protein: CASSTGQGVEEQYF. The full variable domain, its missing parts supplied by reference TRBV5-1 and TRBJ2-7, is KAGVTQTPRYLIKTRGQQVTLSCSPISGHRSVSWYQQTPGQGLQFLFEYFSETQRNKGNFPGRFSGRQFSNSRSEMNVSTLELGDSALYLCASSTGQGVEEQYFGPGTRLTVT.